The 32 T cell receptor beta chains listed next were all sequenced from one sample in a study of T cells expressing NK-cell markers (TCRdb year 2020). The receptor library was made with 5' RACE. Sequencing took place on an Illumina HiSeq 2000. The reads went through TCRdb reprocessing, and each CDR3 protein sequence gets one entry with no DNA. The table of this sample itemizes about 260,000 distinct CDR3 sequences. The ten largest make up 0.3% to 0.45% of the sample. Input material: blood T cells: a sorted CD56 or NKG2C T cell subset, CD4+ or CD8+ T cells, or bulk PBMC T cells (not recorded which). These receptors were collected from a man between 18 and 29 years old in good health. Donor details come from another sample of the same person, matched by shared clones.

V gene TRBV5-1 combines with J gene TRBJ1-2; the TRBD1 assignment by TCRdb is unverifiable without DNA. The CDR3 runs 14 residues. The germline gives CDR1 SGHRS, CDR2 YFSETQ. CDR3 protein: CASSFLQGNYGYTF.

This chain joins TRBV28 and TRBJ2-1; TCRdb's D call of TRBD1 is untestable without DNA. Germline values: CDR1 MDHEN, CDR2 SYDVKM. There are 16 residues in the CDR3. The CDR3 reads CASSLLGQGAYNEQFF.

The rearrangement joins TRBV29-1 to TRBJ2-1; the TCRdb D gene call, TRBD1, has no DNA to confirm it. The germline gives CDR1 SQVTM, CDR2 ANQGSEA. The CDR3 runs to 14 residues. The CDR3 protein is CSVTRDRGGYEQFF.

The chain joins TRBV20-1 to TRBJ2-1; checking the TCRdb D call of TRBD1 is not possible without DNA. Germline lookup yields CDR1 DFQATT and CDR2 SNEGSKA (reference sequence). There are 14 residues in the CDR3. CDR3 region: CSASFPDPMGQQFF.

V is TRBV12-3 or TRBV12-4 and J is TRBJ2-1; the D call from TCRdb, TRBD2, cannot be confirmed without DNA. The CDR3 covers 17 residues. The CDR3 loop is CASSPFRGTSGYNEQFF.

The CDR3 region is CASMPPRASGRADTQYF. The chain has TRBV10-2 and TRBJ2-3; lacking DNA, the TRBD2 call made by TCRdb goes unchecked. Germline loops: CDR1 WSHSY, CDR2 SAAADI. The CDR3 is 17 amino acids.

V usage is TRBV12-3 or TRBV12-4 and J usage is TRBJ1-1; the TCRdb call, TRBD1, lacks DNA for checking. The CDR3 is 16 residues long. Here the CDR3 reads CASSFPTGGDATEAFF.

V usage is TRBV5-1 and J usage is TRBJ1-2; absent DNA, TCRdb's TRBD1 call cannot be checked. The CDR3 spans 14 residues. Germline V gives CDR1 SGHRS, CDR2 YFSETQ. CDR3 protein: CASSLGQDNYGYTF.

The V gene is TRBV12-3 or TRBV12-4, the J gene TRBJ1-5; the TCRdb D gene call, TRBD1, has no DNA to confirm it. This CDR3 comprises 14 residues. This CDR3 reads CASRGTGGNQPQHF.

The chain is built from TRBV3-1 and TRBJ2-3; no DNA is available, so the TRBD2 call from TCRdb remains unchecked. The germline CDR1 and CDR2 sequences are LGHDT and YNNKEL (reference sequence). The CDR3 runs to 16 residues. The CDR3 protein is CASSQRGRTSTDTQYF.

V is TRBV5-5 and J is TRBJ1-1. The length of the CDR3 is 14 residues. The germline V gene has CDR1 SGHKS and CDR2 YYEKEE (reference sequence). This CDR3 reads CASSFARMNTEAFF.

The gene calls are TRBV5-1 and TRBJ1-4; no DNA is available, so the TRBD1 call from TCRdb remains unchecked. CDR1 is SGHRS and CDR2 is YFSETQ in the germline V gene. This CDR3 has 15 amino acids. The CDR3 is CASSLHGAREEKLFF.

The J gene is TRBJ1-1, the V gene TRBV6-1; the D call of TRBD1 rests on TCRdb alone, since no DNA is present to check it. The CDR3 covers 13 residues. Germline V lookup: CDR1 MNHNS, CDR2 SASEGT. This CDR3 reads CARSRGPNTEAFF.

The rearrangement links TRBV6-6 to TRBJ2-5. The length of the CDR3 is 13 residues. CDR1 is MNHNY and CDR2 is SVGAGI in the germline V gene (reference sequence). CDR3: CASTPTLGETQYF.

V is TRBV12-3 or TRBV12-4 and J is TRBJ1-5; TCRdb lists TRBD1, though no DNA is available to test this call. CDR3 size: 17 residues. The CDR3 reads CASSRLFGQVSNQPQHF.

V and J are TRBV11-2 and TRBJ2-1. The CDR3 is 16 amino acids. Germline V gene sequence: CDR1 SGHAT, CDR2 FQNNGV. The CDR3 is CASSLVSGRSYNEQFF. Full variable domain (missing parts from reference TRBV11-2 and TRBJ2-1): EAGVAQSPRYKIIEKRQSVAFWCNPISGHATLYWYQQILGQGPKLLIQFQNNGVVDDSQLPKDRFSAERLKGVDSTLKIQPAKLEDSAVYLCASSLVSGRSYNEQFFGPGTRLTVL.

J is TRBJ1-5 and V is TRBV10-3; the TRBD1 assignment by TCRdb is unverifiable without DNA. Looked up from germline, CDR1 is ENHRY and CDR2 is SYGVKD. CDR3 length: 14 residues. CDR3 sequence reads: CAISESRADQPQHF.

This sequence joins TRBV28 and TRBJ1-3. Germline lookup yields CDR1 MDHEN and CDR2 SYDVKM. The CDR3 contains 15 residues. The CDR3: CASSAGLISGNTIYF.

The V gene is TRBV5-1, the J gene TRBJ2-3; TCRdb picks TRBD1, but there is no DNA to check that call. CDR3 size: 15 residues. From germline, CDR1 is SGHRS and CDR2 YFSETQ. CDR3 sequence reads: CASSLTTGEKDTQYF. The variable domain in full, completed from reference TRBV5-1 and TRBJ2-3, reads KAGVTQTPRYLIKTRGQQVTLSCSPISGHRSVSWYQQTPGQGLQFLFEYFSETQRNKGNFPGRFSGRQFSNSRSEMNVSTLELGDSALYLCASSLTTGEKDTQYFGPGTRLTVL.

Here the CDR3 reads CAISGSDGTYNEQFF. The genes are TRBV10-3 and TRBJ2-1. Germline values: CDR1 ENHRY, CDR2 SYGVKD. The CDR3 totals 15 residues.

The genes are TRBV20-1 and TRBJ2-1; TCRdb outputs TRBD2, but without DNA this stays unchecked. Germline V gives CDR1 DFQATT, CDR2 SNEGSKA (reference sequence). CDR3 length equals 15 residues. Here the CDR3 reads CSARIPSGRVNEQFF.

This chain uses TRBV12-5 with TRBJ2-1; TCRdb designates TRBD2, a call that cannot be tested without DNA. The CDR3 is made up of 14 amino acids. CDR1 is LGHNT, CDR2 FRNRAP, per germline. The CDR3 sequence is CASGLLAGTGEQFF.

The chain has TRBV6-5 and TRBJ2-1; TCRdb's D call of TRBD1 is untestable without DNA. Per the germline V gene, CDR1 is MNHEY and CDR2 is SVGAGI. This CDR3 is 14 amino acids long. CDR3 sequence: CASSYPGLHNEQFF.

This sequence joins TRBV6-5 and TRBJ1-2. The CDR3 extends over 13 amino acids. Per the germline V gene, CDR1 is MNHEY and CDR2 is SVGAGI. The CDR3 protein is CASSYFLGGGYTF.

The rearrangement links TRBV11-2 to TRBJ2-1. Germline CDR1 SGHAT, CDR2 FQNNGV. The CDR3 extends over 13 amino acids. This chain's CDR3 is CASSLVRSHEQFF.

The rearrangement uses TRBV6-5 and TRBJ2-5; the TCRdb call, TRBD1, lacks DNA for checking. Germline lookup yields CDR1 MNHEY and CDR2 SVGAGI. This CDR3 region has 17 residues. The CDR3 is CASSYGPGAALQGTQYF.

The V and J genes are TRBV5-4 and TRBJ2-5; TCRdb proposes TRBD1, but this gene call is untestable without DNA. Germline loops: CDR1 SGHNT, CDR2 YYREEE (reference sequence). The CDR3 totals 13 residues. CDR3 sequence reads: CASSPQGAETQYF.

The chain employs TRBV5-1 and TRBJ2-7; the TRBD1 assignment by TCRdb is unverifiable without DNA. The CDR3 covers 15 residues. CDR1 and CDR2 from the germline V gene are SGHRS and YFSETQ. The CDR3 protein is CASSGTGANPGEQYF.

The chain has TRBV20-1 and TRBJ2-5; TCRdb selects TRBD1, and the lack of DNA leaves this call unchecked. Germline assignment: CDR1 DFQATT and CDR2 SNEGSKA (reference sequence). This CDR3 has 14 residues. The CDR3 reads CSAATGVHQETQYF.

The V and J genes are TRBV7-3 and TRBJ2-1. The CDR3 is 14 residues long. Looked up from germline, CDR1 is SGHTA and CDR2 is FQGTGA. The CDR3 spells CASSMTQVFNEQFF.

V is TRBV20-1 and J is TRBJ2-3; TCRdb lists TRBD2, though no DNA is available to test this call. The CDR3 runs to 15 residues. Germline CDR1 is DFQATT and CDR2 is SNEGSKA (reference sequence). The CDR3 reads CSASPIAGITDTQYF.

The J gene is TRBJ2-3, the V gene TRBV7-3. CDR3 length: 13 residues. Germline V CDR1 and CDR2: SGHTA, FQGTGA. The CDR3 protein is CASSLTHTDTQYF.